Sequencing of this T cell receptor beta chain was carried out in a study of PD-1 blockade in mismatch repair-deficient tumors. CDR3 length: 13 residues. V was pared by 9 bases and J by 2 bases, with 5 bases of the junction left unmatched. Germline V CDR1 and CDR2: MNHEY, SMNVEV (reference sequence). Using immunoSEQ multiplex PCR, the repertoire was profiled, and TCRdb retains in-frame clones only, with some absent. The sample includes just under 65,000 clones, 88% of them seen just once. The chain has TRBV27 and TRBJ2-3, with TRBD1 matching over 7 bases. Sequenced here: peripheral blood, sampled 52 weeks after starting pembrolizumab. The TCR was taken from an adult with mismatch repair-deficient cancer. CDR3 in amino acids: CASSTGFTDTQYF. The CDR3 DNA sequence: TGTGCCAGTTCGACAGGGTTCACAGATACGCAGTATTTT.